The T cell receptor beta chain described here comes from a study of blood T cell repertoires in COVID-19. Study details: T cells, B-cell-depleted T cells, or PBMCs supplied cDNA or gDNA.

Here immunoSEQ multiplex PCR was the method, and the copy in TCRdb shows in-frame clones only, minus some. The sample has about 140,000 clones; over 70% are singletons. Per germline, CDR1 LGHDT and CDR2 YNNKEL (reference sequence). This CDR3 comprises 16 residues. V gave up 1 base and J gave up 0 bases, with 12 bases separating them. J is TRBJ1-1 and V is TRBV3-1 (or the pseudogene TRBV3-2); D perhaps matches TRBD1 (5 bases). The material sequenced was peripheral blood. The receptor's source is a woman aged 55 to 70 with acute or convalescent COVID-19. The chain's CDR3 is CASSQVAGLLNTEAFF. The CDR3 DNA is TGTGCCAGCAGCCAAGTGGCGGGACTCCTGAACACTGAAGCTTTCTTT.